Here is one T cell receptor (beta chain) with its context. Its antigen has not been determined. Base qualities are not recorded, but no much larger clone differs from it by a single base. The data originate from a study of early T cells in non-severe SARS-CoV-2 infection (dated by TCRdb to the early 2020s). A note on the overall study: Because TCR sequencing was done on bulk RNA from unsorted whole blood, the alpha and beta chains could not be paired.

The library was built by means of 5' RACE. Sequenced on a NextSeq 500. The TCR library protocol attached unique molecular identifiers to individual cDNA molecules to correct for sequencing error and PCR bias. Both TCR alpha and beta chains were sequenced, and tight co-correlation was observed between alpha and beta sequence abundances in each sample. The published analysis was carried out like this. Decombinator V4 was used to annotate the V gene, J gene and CDR3 of the TCR sequences. TCRs were defined as expanded if a significant change between any two time points was detected under a Poisson model with p below 0.0001. TCR abundances were normalised to the total number of TCRs sequenced per sample and were expressed as counts per million. MAIT TCRs were defined by TRAV1-2 paired with TRAJ12, TRAJ20 or TRAJ33, and iNKT TCRs by TRAV10 paired with TRAJ18. A search of VDJdb, accessed on 1 November 2021, was run for TCRs annotated to CMV, EBV and SARS-CoV-2, with TCRs annotated for multiple antigens excluded. The public reads were reanalyzed by TCRdb: fastp trimming at Q25, MiXCR alignment, in-frame beta chains only. Rows with a matching CDR3 protein are joined into one entry that keeps the most common DNA and genes. The V and J calls here are based on TCRdb, not the publication. The sample profile shows fewer than 55,000 distinct CDR3 sequences; about 9.1% of them were found once. 3.5% to 5% of the sample belongs to the ten largest clones.

Taken from the germline V gene (reference sequence), the CDR1 and CDR2 loops are DFQATT and SNEGSKA. The CDR3, cysteine through phenylalanine, is 15 amino acids long. The DNA shown is the 45-base CDR3, in frame from base 1. Trimmed from V: 3 bases; trimmed from J: 8 bases; junction bases lacking a gene match: 8. Set within a cohort of healthcare workers in London, UK, this nested case-control study involved weekly PCR testing of nasopharyngeal swabs along with blood sampling. Healthcare workers were enrolled in the week of the UK lockdown, from 23 to 31 March 2020, and were followed every week for up to 16 weeks. Beyond this particular receptor, the publication reports: VDJdb matching was skewed toward anti-spike CD8 responses and likely underestimated virus-specific expansions, missing private and CD4 specificities.

The rearranged chain carries TRBV20-1 and TRBJ1-6; TRBD1 agrees with 9 junctional bases. The clonotype originates from an adult who was a healthcare worker with PCR-confirmed SARS-CoV-2 infection or an uninfected control (not recorded which). Sequencing used whole blood. The CDR3 amino acid sequence is: CSARAGTGTYSPLHF. DNA sequence: TGCAGTGCTAGGGCCGGGACAGGGACTTATTCACCCCTCCACTTT.